This T cell receptor gamma chain was sequenced in a study of gammadelta T cells in human blood. Notes on the study in general: Microbial exposure appeared to drive polyclonal γδ T cell expansion after birth.

TCRdb redid clone calling on the RT-PCR reads using CATT. The sample consists of about 260 gamma-chain clones, around 10% of them appearing once. The CDR3 has 10 residues. V lost 8 bases, J lost 6 bases, and 2 bases stayed unmatched. By frequency in the sample, this clone is large. Antigen: not known. This clonotype was sampled from a human fetus. The chain employs TRGV10 and TRGJ1 or TRGJ2. TRGV10 is marked as an open reading frame, function uncertain. What was sequenced was Vgamma9Vdelta2 gamma-delta T cells from fetal blood. CDR3 in DNA: TGTGCTGCGTGGGCTTATAAGAAACTCTTT. It encodes CAAWAYKKLF.